This is a list of T cell receptor beta chains from one sample in a study of blood T cell repertoires in COVID-19. Generated by immunoSEQ multiplex PCR, the TCRdb table keeps only in-frame clones and is missing some. The sample carries around 63,000 clones, 75% to 85% recorded once. Sequencing was carried out using peripheral blood. Source of these receptors: a man aged 55 to 70 with acute or convalescent COVID-19. The CDR3 runs from the conserved cysteine through the conserved F or W. The D gene is left open where the match is weak. Rows give clone size only sometimes, using once, few, many, or a class for an expanded clone.

J gene,clone size,D gene,V gene,CDR3 DNA,CDR3 protein
TRBJ2-3,NA,NA,TRBV9,TGTGCCAGCAGCGCTCCCACAGATACGCAGTATTTT,CASSAPTDTQYF
TRBJ1-6,few,TRBD1,TRBV4-2,TGTGCCAGCAGCCAAGCAAAGGGGGCGGATTCACCCCTCCACTTT,CASSQAKGADSPLHF
TRBJ2-1,NA,NA,TRBV19,TGTGCCAGTAGTGGGGCCTCGACTGGAGTCAATGAGCAGTTCTTC,CASSGASTGVNEQFF
TRBJ1-4,NA,NA,TRBV6-5,TGTGCCAGCAGTTTAACACAGGGAGCAACTAATGAAAAACTGTTTTTT,CASSLTQGATNEKLFF
TRBJ1-1,NA,TRBD1,TRBV6-5,TGTGCCAGCAGGAAGCACAGGGGGGGCACTGAAGCTTTCTTT,CASRKHRGGTEAFF
TRBJ2-3,few,NA,TRBV10-3,TGTGCCATCAGTGAGTCCCTCGAACGTACACCTTTATTTTCAGATACGCAGTATTTT,CAISESLERTPLFSDTQYF
TRBJ2-7,NA,TRBD1,TRBV28,TGTGCCAGCCGCATCCGGGACAGGCTCTACGAGCAGTACTTC,CASRIRDRLYEQYF
TRBJ2-6,NA,TRBD1,TRBV6-1,TGTGCCAGCAGTGAAGAAAGGGGGCGCCTCTGGGGGGCCAACGTCCTGACTTTC,CASSEERGRLWGANVLTF
TRBJ1-4,NA,NA,TRBV15,TGTGCCACCAGCAGAGCGCCCCGGACACCTAATGAAAAACTGTTTTTT,CATSRAPRTPNEKLFF
TRBJ1-1,once,NA,TRBV5-4,TGTGCCAGCAGCTCGGACAAGAACACTGAAGCTTTCTTT,CASSSDKNTEAFF
TRBJ2-5,NA,TRBD1,TRBV4-2,TGTGCCAGCAGCCAAGATCCGGGACAGGGGGGGGAGACCCAGTACTTC,CASSQDPGQGGETQYF
TRBJ2-3,once,NA,TRBV2,TGTGCCAGCAGTCGGACCCAGCGGGATACGCAGTATTTT,CASSRTQRDTQYF
TRBJ2-7,once,NA,TRBV7-9,TGTGCCAGCAGAAAAGGAGGTGAAAGGGACGAGCAGTACTTC,CASRKGGERDEQYF
TRBJ2-2,NA,NA,TRBV4-2,TGTGCCAGCAGCCAAGAGGGCGGGACCCCCACCGGGGAGCTGTTTTTT,CASSQEGGTPTGELFF
TRBJ2-2,NA,TRBD2,TRBV5-1,TGCGCCAGCAGCCTAGCGGGGCCCACCGGGGAGCTGTTTTTT,CASSLAGPTGELFF
TRBJ1-1,NA,NA,TRBV21-1,TGTGCCAGCAATGAGGGCCCTGAAGCTTTCTTT,CASNEGPEAFF
TRBJ1-1,once,TRBD1,TRBV5-1,TGCGCCAGCAGCTTGCCAGGACAGGGGGCTGAAGCTTTCTTT,CASSLPGQGAEAFF
TRBJ2-1,NA,TRBD2,TRBV6-2/TRBV6-3,TGTGCCAGCAGTTCCGGACTAGAATCCTACAATGAGCAGTTCTTC,CASSSGLESYNEQFF
TRBJ2-7,few,TRBD1,TRBV30,TGTGCCTGGAACAAACGCAGGACAGGGGTTGAGCAGTACTTC,CAWNKRRTGVEQYF
TRBJ1-1,few,NA,TRBV7-6,TGTGCCAGCAGCTCACAGGGATACACTGAAGCTTTCTTT,CASSSQGYTEAFF
TRBJ2-5,few,TRBD2,TRBV19,TGTGCCAGTAGTGACGCGGGGGGAGAGACCCAGTACTTC,CASSDAGGETQYF
TRBJ2-5,NA,NA,TRBV5-1,TGCGCCAGCAGCTCACCGGGAACCCAAGAGACCCAGTACTTC,CASSSPGTQETQYF
TRBJ1-2,NA,NA,TRBV30,TGTGCCTGGAGGGCGGTGGGCTACACCTTC,CAWRAVGYTF
TRBJ1-5,NA,TRBD1,TRBV19,TGTGCCAGTAGTAACACGACAGGGTCTGTTGGTCAGCCCCAGCATTTT,CASSNTTGSVGQPQHF
TRBJ1-4,NA,NA,TRBV19,TGTGCCAGTAGTAGGACAGCGAGAAATGAAAAACTGTTTTTT,CASSRTARNEKLFF
TRBJ2-5,few,NA,TRBV1,TGCACCAGCAGCCAAGTTCAGAAGACCCAGTACTTC,CTSSQVQKTQYF
TRBJ1-1,NA,TRBD1,TRBV6-1,TGTGCCAGCAGCTACCGGGACAGGGGCACTGAAGCTTTCTTT,CASSYRDRGTEAFF
TRBJ2-3,NA,TRBD1,TRBV6-2/TRBV6-3,TGTGCCAGCAGTCCACAGGGGGCTCCCACAGATACGCAGTATTTT,CASSPQGAPTDTQYF
TRBJ2-3,NA,NA,TRBV24-1,TGTGCCACCAGTGATTCTACAGTATCCCTGACAGATACGCAGTATTTT,CATSDSTVSLTDTQYF
TRBJ2-2,NA,TRBD2,TRBV5-1,TGCGCCAGCAGTAGCGGGGGGGCCTCCGGGGAGCTGTTTTTT,CASSSGGASGELFF
TRBJ1-1,few,TRBD1,TRBV18,TGTGCCAGCTCACCATGGGGGACAGGGGGATCCACTGAAGCTTTCTTT,CASSPWGTGGSTEAFF
TRBJ2-1,NA,NA,TRBV2,TGTGCCAGCACTGCGGGGACGGGCTTATACAATGAGCAGTTCTTC,CASTAGTGLYNEQFF
TRBJ2-2,NA,NA,TRBV27,TGTGCCAGCAGTTTGTCGTGGAGCACCGGGGAGCTGTTTTTT,CASSLSWSTGELFF
TRBJ1-2,once,NA,TRBV14,TGTGCCAGCAGCCAAAATCAGGACTATGGCTACACCTTC,CASSQNQDYGYTF
TRBJ1-2,NA,NA,TRBV20-1,TGCAGTGCTTACGAGTATGGCTACACCTTC,CSAYEYGYTF
TRBJ1-2,NA,TRBD1,TRBV6-4,TGTGCCAGCAGCGCCTCGACAGGGGGGGGCTATGGCTACACCTTC,CASSASTGGGYGYTF
TRBJ2-1,NA,NA,TRBV5-1,TGCGCCAGCAGCCTGGACACCACATACAATGAGCAGTTCTTC,CASSLDTTYNEQFF
TRBJ1-6,NA,TRBD1,TRBV10-3,TGTGCCATCTCGGGACAGGGTAATTCACCCCTCCACTTT,CAISGQGNSPLHF
TRBJ1-1,NA,NA,TRBV5-8,TGTGCCAACTCGAGGACTACCTATTCCACTGAAGCTTTCTTT,CANSRTTYSTEAFF
TRBJ2-3,NA,NA,TRBV9,TGTGCCAGCAGCGTAGTAGATCGCGGTACGCAGTATTTT,CASSVVDRGTQYF
TRBJ2-5,NA,TRBD1,TRBV5-1,TGCGCCAGCAGCTTGGGGGACAGGGTCGGGTTAGAGACCCAGTACTTC,CASSLGDRVGLETQYF
TRBJ2-7,once,TRBD2,TRBV14,TGTGCCAGCAGCCAATGGACTAGCGGGGGGGACTACGAGCAGTACTTC,CASSQWTSGGDYEQYF
TRBJ2-1,NA,NA,TRBV7-2,TGTGCCAGCAGCTTAGATTTAAACATCTACAATGAGCAGTTCTTC,CASSLDLNIYNEQFF
TRBJ1-6,NA,TRBD1,TRBV6-2/TRBV6-3,TGTGCCAGCAGTTACCCTCCGACAGGGGCGGGCAATTCACCCCTCCACTTT,CASSYPPTGAGNSPLHF
TRBJ1-1,NA,TRBD1,TRBV2,TGTGCCAGCAGTCGACAGGGACCGAACACTGAAGCTTTCTTT,CASSRQGPNTEAFF
TRBJ2-1,NA,TRBD2,TRBV7-2,TGTGCCAGCAGCCCGCCGACGGCTAGCGGGGGGGCGAATGAGCAGTTCTTC,CASSPPTASGGANEQFF
TRBJ2-7,NA,NA,TRBV27,TGTGCCAGCAGTTTTGCGGCGGGGGCGCAAACCTACGAGCAGTACTTC,CASSFAAGAQTYEQYF
TRBJ2-5,NA,TRBD1,TRBV5-6,TGTGCCAGCAGCTCGGACAGGGGGCCGAGAGAGACCCAGTACTTC,CASSSDRGPRETQYF
TRBJ2-5,NA,TRBD1,TRBV5-6,TGTGCCAGCAGCTTGGTAGGACAGGGTGGAGAGACCCAGTACTTC,CASSLVGQGGETQYF
TRBJ2-2,once,TRBD2,TRBV6-4,TGTGCCAGCAGACCGCTAGCGGGGAACACCGGGGAGCTGTTTTTT,CASRPLAGNTGELFF
TRBJ2-1,NA,NA,TRBV6-5,TGTGCCAGCCAAACGCGAAGCTCCTACAATGAGCAGTTCTTC,CASQTRSSYNEQFF
TRBJ2-1,NA,TRBD1,TRBV18,TGTGCCAGCTCTGACAGGGGGGTATACAATGAGCAGTTCTTC,CASSDRGVYNEQFF
TRBJ2-1,NA,TRBD2,TRBV7-2,TGTGCCAGCAGCGTTAGCGGGGGGCCCATCAATGAGCAGTTCTTC,CASSVSGGPINEQFF
TRBJ1-6,NA,NA,TRBV3-1/TRBV3-2,TGTGCCAGCAGCCAAGGGCAGGGGAATTCACCCCTCCACTTT,CASSQGQGNSPLHF